Here is one T cell receptor beta chain with its context. Its antigen specificity is not known. No much larger clone exists at a distance of one base, and base qualities are not known. The protocol used for the library was the immunoSEQ multiplex PCR assay. The authors processed their data as follows. A statistical classification framework was built for diagnosing cytomegalovirus status from the catalog of TCR beta chain sequences. TCRdb took this table from immuneACCESS and kept in-frame rearrangements with V and J called. Such tables lack part of the clones; where checked against another copy, unresolved V genes explain under half of the gap, and the rest is unexplained. The DNA was the basis for D and trimming; V, J and clone size are from that table. This sample has about 95,000 clones in its table, and 85% of those were observed once. The ten largest clones represent roughly 20% of the sample.

The data were taken from a study of cytomegalovirus exposure and HLA in healthy donors (dated by TCRdb to about 2017). Background on the whole study: The 666 repertoires of the first cohort and the 110 or so validation repertoires were produced on the same platform, according to a later analysis. Besides the first cohort of approximately 670 subjects, a separate validation cohort made up of over a hundred different subjects was used. The study combined high-throughput TCR immunosequencing, statistical association of individual TCRs with disease status, and machine learning to predict cytomegalovirus infection status. The study aimed to test whether cataloging public T cell receptors could reveal signatures of past pathogen exposure. Beyond this particular receptor, the publication reports: Of the cluster scores, around 95% were above 0 in a later analysis, which found that TCRs clustered in the first cohort also tended to co-occur in the 120 validation repertoires. A total of 164 TCR beta chains were listed by the study as associated with cytomegalovirus. In vitro tests confirmed that a few of the cytomegalovirus-associated TCR beta chains recognize cytomegalovirus antigens. Across donors, most TCR sequences were observed very rarely, whereas some public TCRs were present in many individuals. A later analysis lacked HLA typing for the validation cohort, so it scored co-occurrence in that cohort across all 130 or so repertoires. The authors suggested that the approach could potentially be extended to other disease states and immunological phenotypes. In both the original and validation cohorts, the classifier was reported to diagnose cytomegalovirus status with high specificity and sensitivity.

V has 5 bases trimmed and J has 7 bases trimmed; junction bases matching no gene number 11. The CDR1 and CDR2 encoded by the germline V gene are SGHVS and FQNEAQ. The CDR3 runs 15 amino acids, cysteine and phenylalanine included. Only the CDR3 portion is preserved as DNA: 45 bases, with reading frame beginning at the first base. Donors formed part of the validation cohort, which comprised over a hundred subjects and was distinct from the first cohort of 550 to 850 subjects. This receptor was identified in a man younger than 30 in good health and CMV-seropositive. Recombination connected TRBV7-8 to TRBJ2-4; TRBD2 matches 7 bases in the middle. Sequenced sample: PBMCs. The DNA sequence is given as TGTGCCAGCAGCGCGGGAAGCGGGATAGCGAACATTCAGTACTTC. Its protein is CASSAGSGIANIQYF. This CDR3, with the reference TRBV7-8 and TRBJ2-4 proteins standing in past its ends, gives the full variable domain GAGVSQSPRYKVAKRGQDVALRCDPISGHVSLFWYQQALGQGPEFLTYFQNEAQLDKSGLPSDRFFAERPEGSVSTLKIQRTQQEDSAVYLCASSAGSGIANIQYFGAGTRLSVL.